The rows below give T cell receptor beta chains drawn from one sample of a study of OX40 agonist ivuxolimab in advanced cancers. Data came from immunoSEQ multiplex PCR; TCRdb stores just in-frame clones and leaves some out. Of about 82,000 clones detected, just over 85% appear once; the ten largest clones hold less than 2%. Source: CD4+ or CD8+ T cells sorted from blood, taken in a trial of the OX40 agonist ivuxolimab. Receptor source: an adult with an advanced solid tumor such as melanoma, head and neck, liver or kidney cancer. The CDR3 runs from the conserved cysteine through the conserved F or W. D genes are given only for firm matches. Only some rows state a clone size, as once, few, many or a class for expanded clones.

J gene: TRBJ2-1
clone size: -
D gene: TRBD2
V gene: TRBV5-1
CDR3 protein: CASSGGLAGVPEQFF
CDR3 DNA: TGCGCCAGCAGCGGCGGACTAGCGGGAGTTCCTGAGCAGTTCTTC

J gene: TRBJ1-3
clone size: -
D gene: TRBD1
V gene: TRBV19
CDR3 protein: CASSRDRVTGNTIYF
CDR3 DNA: TGTGCCAGTAGCAGAGACAGGGTAACTGGAAACACCATATATTTT

J gene: TRBJ1-1
clone size: -
D gene: -
V gene: TRBV6-5
CDR3 protein: CASRNQDPGTEAFF
CDR3 DNA: TGTGCCAGCCGCAACCAGGATCCGGGCACTGAAGCTTTCTTT

J gene: TRBJ1-5
clone size: -
D gene: TRBD1
V gene: TRBV28
CDR3 protein: CASSYPGTGGSNQPQHF
CDR3 DNA: TGTGCCAGCAGTTATCCCGGGACAGGGGGTTCCAATCAGCCCCAGCATTTT

J gene: TRBJ2-7
clone size: -
D gene: -
V gene: TRBV10-3
CDR3 protein: CATAKGAYEQYF
CDR3 DNA: TGTGCCACGGCAAAAGGTGCCTACGAGCAGTACTTC

J gene: TRBJ2-7
clone size: -
D gene: -
V gene: TRBV27
CDR3 protein: CASSYRERYEQYF
CDR3 DNA: TGTGCCAGCAGTTACCGGGAGCGCTACGAGCAGTACTTC

J gene: TRBJ1-1
clone size: -
D gene: -
V gene: TRBV6-1
CDR3 protein: CASSLDGWTEAFF
CDR3 DNA: TGTGCCAGCAGCCTAGACGGCTGGACTGAAGCTTTCTTT

J gene: TRBJ2-5
clone size: -
D gene: -
V gene: TRBV10-3
CDR3 protein: CAISERTGTETQYF
CDR3 DNA: TGTGCCATCAGTGAACGAACCGGCACAGAGACCCAGTACTTC

J gene: TRBJ1-4
clone size: -
D gene: -
V gene: TRBV5-1
CDR3 protein: CASSFGTQVGQKLFF
CDR3 DNA: TGCGCCAGCAGCTTCGGGACACAAGTGGGTCAAAAACTGTTTTTT

J gene: TRBJ2-3
clone size: -
D gene: TRBD2
V gene: TRBV2
CDR3 protein: CASSEGLAGGRVDTQYF
CDR3 DNA: TGTGCCAGCAGTGAAGGACTAGCGGGAGGGCGAGTAGATACGCAGTATTTT

J gene: TRBJ1-2
clone size: -
D gene: -
V gene: TRBV29-1
CDR3 protein: CSVELGARIGGYTF
CDR3 DNA: TGCAGCGTTGAACTTGGGGCGCGGATTGGTGGCTACACCTTC

J gene: TRBJ2-7
clone size: -
D gene: TRBD2
V gene: TRBV4-1
CDR3 protein: CASSQDPSSGTRYEQYF
CDR3 DNA: TGCGCCAGCAGCCAAGATCCTAGTAGCGGGACTCGGTACGAGCAGTACTTC

J gene: TRBJ1-2
clone size: -
D gene: -
V gene: TRBV18
CDR3 protein: CASSPLFQSDYGYTF
CDR3 DNA: TGTGCCAGCTCACCGTTGTTCCAGTCCGACTATGGCTACACCTTC

J gene: TRBJ1-5
clone size: -
D gene: -
V gene: TRBV28
CDR3 protein: CASSYGTGGQPQHF
CDR3 DNA: TGTGCCAGCAGTTATGGGACGGGGGGTCAGCCCCAGCATTTT

J gene: TRBJ2-7
clone size: -
D gene: -
V gene: TRBV6-5
CDR3 protein: CATGDGEQYF
CDR3 DNA: TGTGCCACGGGAGACGGCGAGCAGTACTTC

J gene: TRBJ2-3
clone size: -
D gene: TRBD1
V gene: TRBV6-1
CDR3 protein: CASLDRGLTDTQYF
CDR3 DNA: TGTGCCAGTCTCGACAGGGGCTTAACAGATACGCAGTATTTT

J gene: TRBJ2-1
clone size: -
D gene: TRBD1
V gene: TRBV6-9
CDR3 protein: CASSLEDRVWSYNEQFF
CDR3 DNA: TGTGCCAGCAGCCTTGAGGACAGGGTTTGGTCCTACAATGAGCAGTTCTTC

J gene: TRBJ2-3
clone size: -
D gene: -
V gene: TRBV6-5
CDR3 protein: CASSRDTTDTQYF
CDR3 DNA: TGTGCCAGCAGCAGGGACACCACAGATACGCAGTATTTT

J gene: TRBJ2-1
clone size: -
D gene: TRBD2
V gene: TRBV11-3
CDR3 protein: CASSLMSGGSTREQFF
CDR3 DNA: TGTGCCAGCAGCTTAATGTCTGGCGGGAGTACTCGGGAGCAGTTCTTC

J gene: TRBJ1-1
clone size: -
D gene: TRBD1
V gene: TRBV6-5
CDR3 protein: CASSTGQGANTEAFF
CDR3 DNA: TGTGCCAGCAGCACGGGACAGGGGGCGAACACTGAAGCTTTCTTT

J gene: TRBJ1-1
clone size: -
D gene: -
V gene: TRBV6-5
CDR3 protein: CASRRQRNTEAFF
CDR3 DNA: TGTGCCAGCAGGCGACAGCGGAACACTGAAGCTTTCTTT

J gene: TRBJ1-1
clone size: -
D gene: TRBD1
V gene: TRBV27
CDR3 protein: CASSLSGQGITEAFF
CDR3 DNA: TGTGCCAGCAGTTTATCAGGACAGGGGATCACTGAAGCTTTCTTT

J gene: TRBJ2-1
clone size: -
D gene: -
V gene: TRBV28
CDR3 protein: CASSLAHNEQFF
CDR3 DNA: TGTGCCAGCAGTTTAGCCCACAATGAGCAGTTCTTC

J gene: TRBJ2-7
clone size: -
D gene: TRBD2
V gene: TRBV5-1
CDR3 protein: CASSLNSGRSYEQYF
CDR3 DNA: TGCGCCAGCAGCTTAAATAGCGGGAGGTCCTACGAGCAGTACTTC

J gene: TRBJ2-7
clone size: -
D gene: -
V gene: TRBV11-2
CDR3 protein: CASSLDLTETYEQYF
CDR3 DNA: TGTGCCAGCAGCTTAGATCTAACGGAAACCTACGAGCAGTACTTC

J gene: TRBJ2-5
clone size: -
D gene: -
V gene: TRBV11-3
CDR3 protein: CASSLGGIKQETQYF
CDR3 DNA: TGTGCCAGCAGCTTAGGCGGGATCAAGCAAGAGACCCAGTACTTC

J gene: TRBJ2-5
clone size: once
D gene: TRBD2
V gene: TRBV18
CDR3 protein: CASSPTSGVETQYF
CDR3 DNA: TGTGCCAGCTCACCAACTAGCGGGGTCGAGACCCAGTACTTC

J gene: TRBJ1-1
clone size: once
D gene: -
V gene: TRBV18
CDR3 protein: CASSKVDLGEAFF
CDR3 DNA: TGTGCCAGCTCAAAGGTTGACCTCGGCGAGGCTTTCTTT

J gene: TRBJ2-1
clone size: few
D gene: -
V gene: TRBV11-3
CDR3 protein: CASSLAGAQSYNEQFF
CDR3 DNA: TGTGCCAGCAGCTTAGCTGGAGCCCAATCCTACAATGAGCAGTTCTTC

J gene: TRBJ1-2
clone size: -
D gene: -
V gene: TRBV6-1
CDR3 protein: CASRKTSNYGYTF
CDR3 DNA: TGTGCCAGCAGAAAAACTTCGAACTATGGCTACACCTTC

J gene: TRBJ2-7
clone size: few
D gene: TRBD1
V gene: TRBV30
CDR3 protein: CAWSRGTATYEQYF
CDR3 DNA: TGTGCCTGGAGCCGAGGGACAGCAACTTACGAGCAGTACTTC

J gene: TRBJ1-1
clone size: once
D gene: -
V gene: TRBV7-9
CDR3 protein: CASSLGRSNTEAFF
CDR3 DNA: TGTGCCAGCAGCTTGGGCAGGTCGAACACTGAAGCTTTCTTT

J gene: TRBJ1-2
clone size: -
D gene: TRBD1
V gene: TRBV6-5
CDR3 protein: CASSYSGQSGYTF
CDR3 DNA: TGTGCCAGCAGTTACTCGGGACAGAGCGGCTACACCTTC

J gene: TRBJ2-7
clone size: once
D gene: -
V gene: TRBV5-1
CDR3 protein: CASSVTPGPYEQYF
CDR3 DNA: TGCGCCAGCAGCGTAACCCCGGGACCTTACGAGCAGTACTTC

J gene: TRBJ2-2
clone size: -
D gene: TRBD1
V gene: TRBV18
CDR3 protein: CASSSATGVGELFF
CDR3 DNA: TGTGCCAGCTCATCGGCAACAGGGGTCGGGGAGCTGTTTTTT

J gene: TRBJ1-4
clone size: few
D gene: -
V gene: TRBV5-4
CDR3 protein: CASSKDGATNEKLFF
CDR3 DNA: TGTGCCAGCAGCAAGGACGGTGCAACTAATGAAAAACTGTTTTTT

J gene: TRBJ2-5
clone size: -
D gene: -
V gene: TRBV28
CDR3 protein: CASSGRGGETQYF
CDR3 DNA: TGTGCCAGCAGCGGCAGGGGTGGAGAGACCCAGTACTTC

J gene: TRBJ2-1
clone size: -
D gene: -
V gene: TRBV5-4
CDR3 protein: CASKRDKSYNEQFF
CDR3 DNA: TGTGCCAGCAAGAGGGACAAGTCCTACAATGAGCAGTTCTTC

J gene: TRBJ2-1
clone size: -
D gene: -
V gene: TRBV6-6
CDR3 protein: CASKSGRTDPYNEQFF
CDR3 DNA: TGTGCCAGCAAATCGGGAAGGACAGACCCCTACAATGAGCAGTTCTTC

J gene: TRBJ2-7
clone size: -
D gene: -
V gene: TRBV6-5
CDR3 protein: CASTSGATYEQYF
CDR3 DNA: TGTGCCAGCACTTCGGGCGCCACCTACGAGCAGTACTTC

J gene: TRBJ1-5
clone size: -
D gene: -
V gene: TRBV7-9
CDR3 protein: CASSLEGGSGSNQPQHF
CDR3 DNA: TGTGCCAGCAGCTTAGAAGGCGGCAGCGGGAGCAATCAGCCCCAGCATTTT

J gene: TRBJ2-7
clone size: few
D gene: TRBD2
V gene: TRBV29-1
CDR3 protein: CSVSGRSSSYEQYF
CDR3 DNA: TGCAGCGTTAGCGGGAGGAGTAGCTCCTACGAGCAGTACTTC

J gene: TRBJ1-4
clone size: -
D gene: TRBD1
V gene: TRBV5-4
CDR3 protein: CASRRQGTNEKLFF
CDR3 DNA: TGTGCCAGCAGAAGACAGGGAACTAATGAAAAACTGTTTTTT

J gene: TRBJ2-4
clone size: -
D gene: TRBD2
V gene: TRBV5-4
CDR3 protein: CASSLDGLAGADTAKNIQYF
CDR3 DNA: TGTGCCAGCAGCTTGGACGGACTAGCGGGGGCTGATACGGCCAAAAACATTCAGTACTTC

J gene: TRBJ1-1
clone size: -
D gene: TRBD1
V gene: TRBV7-2
CDR3 protein: CASSLRDRSLNTEAFF
CDR3 DNA: TGTGCCAGCAGCCTTAGGGACAGGTCATTGAACACTGAAGCTTTCTTT

J gene: TRBJ1-5
clone size: -
D gene: -
V gene: TRBV2
CDR3 protein: CASSDHQPQHF
CDR3 DNA: TGTGCCAGCAGTGATCATCAGCCCCAGCATTTT

J gene: TRBJ2-3
clone size: -
D gene: TRBD1
V gene: TRBV9
CDR3 protein: CASSGPKGTGGEDTQYF
CDR3 DNA: TGTGCCAGCAGCGGCCCTAAGGGGACAGGGGGGGAAGATACGCAGTATTTT

J gene: TRBJ1-2
clone size: few
D gene: -
V gene: TRBV18
CDR3 protein: CASSQSGGLDYGYTF
CDR3 DNA: TGTGCCAGCTCTCAATCCGGGGGTTTGGACTATGGCTACACCTTC

J gene: TRBJ2-1
clone size: -
D gene: TRBD2
V gene: TRBV5-1
CDR3 protein: CASTGLAGTDNEQFF
CDR3 DNA: TGCGCCAGCACCGGACTAGCGGGAACTGACAATGAGCAGTTCTTC

J gene: TRBJ2-4
clone size: -
D gene: -
V gene: TRBV29-1
CDR3 protein: CSAGTTNIQYF
CDR3 DNA: TGCAGCGCCGGGACAACAAACATTCAGTACTTC

J gene: TRBJ2-7
clone size: -
D gene: TRBD2
V gene: TRBV4-1
CDR3 protein: CASSPSGSSYEQYF
CDR3 DNA: TGCGCCAGCAGCCCTAGCGGCAGCTCCTACGAGCAGTACTTC

J gene: TRBJ2-1
clone size: -
D gene: -
V gene: TRBV28
CDR3 protein: CASRPPGGFNEQFF
CDR3 DNA: TGTGCCAGCCGACCGCCAGGGGGGTTTAATGAGCAGTTCTTC

J gene: TRBJ2-5
clone size: once
D gene: -
V gene: TRBV29-1
CDR3 protein: CSVDSVRETQYF
CDR3 DNA: TGCAGCGTTGACAGTGTCAGAGAGACCCAGTACTTC

J gene: TRBJ1-6
clone size: -
D gene: TRBD1
V gene: TRBV28
CDR3 protein: CASRPGQAEIPLHF
CDR3 DNA: TGTGCCAGCAGACCCGGACAGGCCGAAATCCCCCTCCACTTT

J gene: TRBJ2-3
clone size: -
D gene: -
V gene: TRBV14
CDR3 protein: CASSYNTDTQYF
CDR3 DNA: TGTGCCAGCAGTTACAACACAGATACGCAGTATTTT

J gene: TRBJ2-2
clone size: -
D gene: -
V gene: TRBV7-9
CDR3 protein: CASSSRSKVRGELFF
CDR3 DNA: TGTGCCAGCAGCTCCCGTTCTAAGGTCCGCGGGGAGCTGTTTTTT

J gene: TRBJ2-6
clone size: -
D gene: -
V gene: TRBV5-1
CDR3 protein: CASSFSSAGANVLTF
CDR3 DNA: TGCGCCAGCAGCTTCTCGTCGGCGGGGGCCAACGTCCTGACTTTC